What follows are 21 T cell receptor beta chains derived from one specimen sequenced in a study of T-cell reconstitution after alpha-beta-depleted transplantation in children. A TCRbeta library incorporating unique molecular identifiers was prepared. TCRdb reprocessed the PCR reads via MiXCR and lists one record per CDR3 protein. The sample shows 250,000 to 350,000 distinct CDR3 sequences, almost 10% of them seen only once. Specimen: PBMCs from the stem cell graft donor, collected from the stem cell graft. Receptors originate from a human donor who donated a stem cell graft to a child with SCID.

The table lists this clonotype with many counts. This chain links TRBV7-9 with TRBJ1-1, with D unclear. V shed 3 bases and J shed 1 base, with 9 bases lying between them. Germline V CDR1 and CDR2: SEHNR, FQNEAQ (reference sequence). CDR3 length: 14 residues. This chain's CDR3 is CASSLEGPNTEAFF. The CDR3 DNA follows: TGTGCCAGCAGCTTGGAGGGCCCGAACACTGAAGCTTTCTTT.

Only a few counts were recorded for this clonotype. The chain has TRBV12-3 or TRBV12-4 and TRBJ1-3; no definite D call. The ends were cut back, 8 bases at V and 2 bases at J, with 13 bases in the middle. The CDR3 sequence is 14 residues long. Here the CDR3 reads CASLGMLAGNTIYF. The CDR3 coding sequence is TGTGCCAGCCTAGGGATGCTTGCTGGAAACACCATATATTTT.

This chain uses TRBV5-1 with TRBJ1-6; no firm D call. The germline gives CDR1 SGHRS, CDR2 YFSETQ. CDR3 length: 15 amino acids. Trimming stripped 0 bases from V and 7 bases from J, with 11 bases between. The CDR3 here is CASSLDVEKNSPLHF. In nucleotides, the CDR3 is TGCGCCAGCAGCTTGGATGTGGAAAAGAATTCACCCCTCCACTTT.

V usage is TRBV20-1 and J usage is TRBJ2-5; D gene ambiguous. Germline V CDR1 and CDR2: DFQATT, SNEGSKA (reference sequence). Trimming removed 0 bases from V and 5 bases from J, with 10 bases in between. This CDR3 region has 13 residues. CDR3 loop: CSARDMGLETQYF. The CDR3 DNA reads TGCAGTGCTAGAGATATGGGATTGGAGACCCAGTACTTC.

This clonotype was recorded a few times. The V call is TRBV19, the J call TRBJ1-1, with D possibly being TRBD1 (5 bases). Per the germline V gene, CDR1 is LNHDA and CDR2 is SQIVND (reference sequence). Trimming took 3 bases from V and 0 from J, leaving 11 bases between them. The CDR3 covers 15 residues. CDR3 coding DNA: TGTGCCAGTAGTATGGCAGGGAACATGAACACTGAAGCTTTCTTT. Its protein is CASSMAGNMNTEAFF.

The chain joins TRBV12-3 or TRBV12-4 to TRBJ2-1, with TRBD2 identical over 7 bases. The length of the CDR3 is 16 residues. Trimming took 6 bases from V and 3 from J; bases not matched to a gene: 11. Here the CDR3 reads CASSQGSGTNYNEQFF. In nucleotides, the CDR3 is TGTGCCAGCAGCCAAGGATCCGGGACTAACTACAATGAGCAGTTCTTC.

This chain's CDR3 is CASNPAGYLFRNERFF. The CDR3 coding sequence is TGTGCCAGCAACCCGGCGGGATATCTTTTTCGCAATGAACGGTTCTTC. The J gene is TRBJ2-1, the V gene TRBV12-3 or TRBV12-4; TRBD2 is a possible D gene (6 bases). The CDR3 sequence is 16 residues long. V lost 7 bases and J lost 15, with 31 bases in between.

The chain couples TRBV6-1 to TRBJ1-6, with 8 bases that match TRBD1. Germline V gene lookup returns CDR1 MNHNS and CDR2 SASEGT. The trim removed 7 bases at V and 10 bases at J, leaving 9 bases unmatched. This CDR3 region has 14 residues. The DNA of the CDR3 is TGTGCCAGCAATCCATCAGGGGGCGGATCACCCCTCCACTTT. Protein product: CASNPSGGGSPLHF.

Regarding this clonotype: This is likely a read error, given that the CDR3 carries no conserved phenylalanine or tryptophan at its end. V usage is TRBV6-1 and J usage is TRBJ2-1; no reliable D call. Between the trimmed V and J ends, which lost 5 bases and 5 bases, there was a span of 16 bases. The CDR3 runs to 15 residues. Germline V gene data show CDR1 as MNHNS and CDR2 as SASEGT. In DNA form, the CDR3 reads TGTGCCAGCAGTCAAGACCCCGAACCCCACAATGAGCAGTTCTTA. Translated, it gives CASSQDPEPHNEQFL.

This clonotype was seen a handful of times. Here the CDR3 reads CASSELAYTEAFF. The CDR3 DNA reads TGTGCCAGCAGTGAACTTGCTTACACTGAAGCTTTCTTT. V gene TRBV2 combines with J gene TRBJ1-1; D is uncertain. The CDR3 length is 13 residues. V was trimmed by 2 bases and J by 3 bases, leaving 7 bases between them. Germline V gene sequence: CDR1 SNHLY, CDR2 FYNNEI.

The chain links TRBV7-6 to TRBJ2-5; D gene ambiguous. This CDR3 contains 13 residues. V was cut by 5 bases and J by 5 bases, with 12 bases left in between. Germline V gene lookup returns CDR1 SGHVS and CDR2 FNYEAQ. The DNA of the CDR3 is TGTGCCAGCAGCCCGTCCGGGTTGGAGACCCAGTACTTC. Its translation is CASSPSGLETQYF.

The J gene is TRBJ2-3, the V gene TRBV10-3; 8 bases agree with TRBD1. CDR3 length equals 15 residues. Germline CDR1 and CDR2: ENHRY and SYGVKD. The J segment lost 1 base and the V segment lost 6 bases, leaving 6 bases of the junction unmatched. The CDR3 DNA follows: TGTGCCATCAGCGACAGGGGTACGGGCACAGATACGCAGTATTTT. Translated, it gives CAISDRGTGTDTQYF.

The J gene is TRBJ2-1, the V gene TRBV14; weak D call: TRBD2 (7 bases). The V end was cut by 4 bases, the J end by 6 bases, with 16 bases between. CDR1 and CDR2 from the germline V gene are SGHDN and FVKESK. CDR3 length: 15 amino acids. This CDR3 is CASSPSGGGRNEQFF. The CDR3 coding sequence is TGTGCCAGCAGCCCCTCGGGGGGCGGACGCAATGAGCAGTTCTTC.

The rearrangement links TRBV5-1 to TRBJ2-3; 10 bases are a match to TRBD1. The junction had 8 bases not matched to a gene; V was cut back by 9 bases and J by 4 bases. Germline V gene data show CDR1 as SGHRS and CDR2 as YFSETQ. CDR3 length: 14 residues. The CDR3 DNA reads TGCGCCATCAGAACGGGACAGGGGCCAGATACGCAGTATTTT. Translated, it gives CAIRTGQGPDTQYF.

The chain combines TRBV10-2 with TRBJ2-1; perhaps TRBD1 as D (6 bases). Germline V gives CDR1 WSHSY, CDR2 SAAADI. Trimming stripped 4 bases from V and 4 bases from J, with 8 bases between. This CDR3 region has 13 residues. Written as DNA, the CDR3 is TGCGCCAGCAGTGGACAGGAGTACAATGAGCAGTTCTTC. Protein product: CASSGQEYNEQFF.

V gene TRBV12-3 or TRBV12-4 combines with J gene TRBJ1-5; TRBD1 matches 10 bases. This CDR3 spans 16 amino acids. J gave up 4 bases and V 3 bases, and 6 bases lay outside the gene matches. The CDR3 DNA reads as TGTGCCAGCAGTTTGGGGGACAGGGGACCGAATCAGCCCCAGCATTTT. It is translated as CASSLGDRGPNQPQHF.

V is TRBV14 and J is TRBJ2-2, with 7 positions matching TRBD1. V dropped 4 bases and J dropped 4; count of bases not matched to a gene: 12. Germline V CDR1 and CDR2: SGHDN, FVKESK. The CDR3 has 17 amino acids. The DNA of the CDR3 is TGTGCCAGCAGCCGGCTCTCGGGGACAGTTGCCACCGGGGAGCTGTTTTTT. Its protein is CASSRLSGTVATGELFF.

This clonotype was found a few times. This chain connects TRBV5-4 to TRBJ2-7, with 7 nucleotides matching TRBD2. With 3 bases clipped from V and 2 bases from J, the junction kept 5 bases outside the gene matches. Germline CDR1 and CDR2: SGHNT and YYREEE (reference sequence). The CDR3 totals 14 residues. The CDR3 sequence is CASSWGGLAYEQYF. For the CDR3, the DNA is TGTGCCAGCAGCTGGGGGGGACTTGCCTACGAGCAGTACTTC.

This clonotype was seen a handful of times. This chain joins TRBV12-3 or TRBV12-4 and TRBJ2-1; the D gene is possibly TRBD1 (8 bases). V lost 5 bases and J lost 5, with 13 bases in between. This CDR3 is 14 amino acids long. CDR3 sequence: CASSNRGGNNEQFF. The CDR3 region has the DNA TGTGCCAGCAGTAACAGGGGGGGAAACAATGAGCAGTTCTTC.

This clonotype was detected ten times or more. The V gene is TRBV12-3 or TRBV12-4, the J gene TRBJ2-5, with TRBD2 as a possible D gene (6 bases). The CDR3 loop spans 13 amino acids. V was pared by 6 bases and J by 5 bases, with 13 bases between. CDR3: CASSSGTGETQYF. The CDR3 region has the DNA TGTGCCAGCAGCTCCGGGACTGGGGAGACCCAGTACTTC.

This clonotype has a count of ten or more. The CDR3 sequence: CASSLDRGEQYF. CDR3 DNA sequence: TGCGCCAGCAGCTTGGATAGAGGCGAGCAGTACTTC. The chain is built from TRBV5-1 and TRBJ2-7, with D uncertain. This CDR3 contains 12 residues. Germline CDR1 reads SGHRS; CDR2 reads YFSETQ. Trimming took off 0 bases at V and 6 bases at J, with 7 bases between the two ends.